This record concerns one T cell receptor beta chain sequence. The antigen remains undetermined. Next came a second PCR, run for about 7 to 12 cycles, which used a sample-barcoded 5' primer along with a J-beta primer mix. One entry per CDR3 protein results from TCRdb running MiXCR on the 5' RACE reads. The sample yields about 1.8 million distinct CDR3 sequences, roughly 52% seen once. These data originate in a study of blood T cells in healthy people across ages. Study-level results: Fewer expanded clones and more diversity marked long-lived versus aged donors.

The CDR3 loop spans 16 amino acids. Germline CDR1 and CDR2: MNHEY and SVGAGI. Losses at the gene ends were 4 bases for V and 6 bases for J; bases not matched to a gene: 11. The rearrangement joins TRBV6-5 to TRBJ2-1; 8 nucleotides line up with TRBD2. The sequencing sample was made of blood. The clonotype comes from a woman aged 40 to 50 in good health. The CDR3 sequence: CASSSRGGGRPNEQFF. CDR3 nucleotides: TGTGCCAGCAGTTCACGAGGCGGGGGGCGCCCCAATGAGCAGTTCTTC.